This T cell receptor beta chain was recorded in a study of shared clonotypes between healthy human individuals. Study results and caveats: The researchers took only blood, and tissue repertoires probably look different. Clonotype sharing among donors likely depends on sequencing depth.

Unsorted PBMC replicate PCRs drew on roughly 300 ng DNA, representing approximately 31,000 T cell genomes. Unsorted PBMC DNA was run through sequencing on ten immunoSEQ deep assay plates. The method was immunoSEQ multiplex PCR; TCRdb's version includes in-frame clones alone and lacks a portion of them. The sample shows 450,000 to 500,000 clones, approximately 82% of them seen only once. The CDR3 spans 13 residues. V lost 4 bases to trimming and J lost 5 bases, with 10 bases between them. Germline CDR1 reads SGHNT; CDR2 reads YYREEE (reference sequence). On this clone itself: Its antigen is undetermined.

This chain uses TRBV5-4 with TRBJ2-1, with unresolved D. Sequencing was done on a sample of PBMCs. The sequence was collected from a woman aged 35 to 49 in good health. Some clones in this sample may be carry-over from other donors' samples. CDR3 amino acids: CASSPIPDNEQFF. The CDR3 DNA follows: TGTGCCAGCAGCCCGATCCCGGACAATGAGCAGTTCTTC.